This TCR beta chain is from a study of sequential checkpoint blockade in melanoma. Sequenced by immunoSEQ multiplex PCR; TCRdb stores in-frame clones only, minus some. The sample consists of fewer than 3,500 clones, 18% of them appearing once. Treatment here: randomized to nivolumab then ipilimumab (arm A) or the reverse (arm B). The length of the CDR3 is 16 residues. The V gene's germline CDR1 is LGHNT and CDR2 FRNRAP. The germline V and J ends were trimmed by 0 bases and 4 bases, with 14 bases remaining between them. The V gene is TRBV12-5, the J gene TRBJ2-3; maybe TRBD1 (5 bases). Here the sequenced sample was tumor tissue (inferred from file names), taken from a patient given nivolumab and ipilimumab in sequence. The receptor comes from a human donor with melanoma. The CDR3 is CASGLVFGQGSDTQYF. In DNA form, the CDR3 reads TGTGCTAGTGGTTTGGTATTCGGGCAGGGATCAGATACGCAGTATTTT.